These T cell receptor beta chains were read from a single sample in a study of blood T cell repertoires in COVID-19. Some clones are missing from TCRdb's copy, which holds only in-frame ones; the method was immunoSEQ multiplex PCR. The table lists over 250,000 clones, approximately 85% of them singletons, with about 11% in the top ten. The sample taken for sequencing was peripheral blood. The receptors here all came from a woman aged 70 to 79 with acute or convalescent COVID-19. The CDR3 runs from the conserved cysteine through the conserved F or W. Fields, in order: CDR3 DNA, CDR3 protein, V gene, D gene, J gene, clone size. The D gene is left open where the match is weak. The listing skips clone size in some rows; elsewhere it reads once, few, many or a size class.

TGTGCCAGCAATGCCGCCAGAAACAATTCACCCCTCCACTTT CASNAARNNSPLHF TRBV2 NA TRBJ1-6 NA
TGTGCCAGCAGCCTCGGACAGGGCGGCACTGAAGCTTTCTTT CASSLGQGGTEAFF TRBV3-1/TRBV3-2 TRBD1 TRBJ1-1 NA
TGTGCCAGCAGCGTAAGTAGCGGGGGGGCCATAAACGAGCAGTACTTC CASSVSSGGAINEQYF TRBV9 TRBD2 TRBJ2-7 NA
TGTGCCAGCAGCTATTCCGCGGACAGCTCCTACGAGCAGTACTTC CASSYSADSSYEQYF TRBV11-2 NA TRBJ2-7 NA
TGTGCCATCTTGAGCCAGAACACCGGGGAGCTGTTTTTT CAILSQNTGELFF TRBV25-1 NA TRBJ2-2 NA
TGTGCCTGGAGTGGAGGGGGTCATCAGCCCCAGCATTTT CAWSGGGHQPQHF TRBV30 NA TRBJ1-5 NA
TGTGCCAGTAGTGGGACAGCCAATTCACCCCTCCACTTT CASSGTANSPLHF TRBV19 TRBD1 TRBJ1-6 NA
TGTGCCAGCAGCGTTCAAGGGGTGGCCCTCTACGAGCAGTACTTC CASSVQGVALYEQYF TRBV9 NA TRBJ2-7 NA
TGTGCCAGCAGTGAAGCGGGCAGAGCCTACGAGCAGTACTTC CASSEAGRAYEQYF TRBV6-1 NA TRBJ2-7 NA
TGCAGCGTTCTCTCTTTCCCCGAAGCTTTCTTT CSVLSFPEAFF TRBV29-1 NA TRBJ1-1 NA
TGTGCCAGCAGCTTGGGGGGACAGGGACACTATGGCTACACCTTC CASSLGGQGHYGYTF TRBV5-4 TRBD1 TRBJ1-2 NA
TGTGCCAGTAGTATAGATGGTACGGCTAGCGGGGGGGAGACCCAGTACTTC CASSIDGTASGGETQYF TRBV19 TRBD2 TRBJ2-5 NA
TGTGCCAGCAGCTTGGGGGCTAGCGGGGGACCATCATGGGAGACCCAGTACTTC CASSLGASGGPSWETQYF TRBV7-9 TRBD2 TRBJ2-5 once
TGTGCCAGCAGCCACAGGGGGCTCTACGAGCAGTACTTC CASSHRGLYEQYF TRBV3-1/TRBV3-2 TRBD1 TRBJ2-7 NA
TGTGCCAGCTCACCCGGTGGACAGGTGAATGAGCAGTTCTTC CASSPGGQVNEQFF TRBV18 TRBD1 TRBJ2-1 NA
TGTGCCAGTAGCGATCCCTCGAGAAGGGGGACGGATCAGCCCCAGCATTTT CASSDPSRRGTDQPQHF TRBV19 NA TRBJ1-5 NA
TGTGCCAGCAGTCAGCGTCCCATAACTAACACTGAAGCTTTCTTT CASSQRPITNTEAFF TRBV7-9 NA TRBJ1-1 NA
TGTGCCAGCAGCTTAGCCAGTCAAGGCTACACCTTC CASSLASQGYTF TRBV11-2 NA TRBJ1-2 NA
TGCGCCAGCAGCCAACGACTAGCGGGGGATTACGAGCAGTACTTC CASSQRLAGDYEQYF TRBV4-1 TRBD2 TRBJ2-7 NA
TGTGCCAGCAGCCCCCAGGGGGCAGCGTCGAATGAAAAACTGTTTTTT CASSPQGAASNEKLFF TRBV3-1/TRBV3-2 TRBD1 TRBJ1-4 few
TGCAGCGTCGTTACCTTAGGGGATTCACCCCTCCACTTT CSVVTLGDSPLHF TRBV29-1 NA TRBJ1-6 once
TGTGCCAGCAGTCAACAGGGAGTCAACACTGAAGCTTTCTTT CASSQQGVNTEAFF TRBV6-5 NA TRBJ1-1 NA
TGTGCCAGCAGCCGGCAAGGACAGGGTGAAGGTGGCTACACCTTC CASSRQGQGEGGYTF TRBV27 TRBD1 TRBJ1-2 NA
TGTGCCAGCAGCTTGGTATTTCAGGCAGCAATTAATTCACCCCTCCACTTT CASSLVFQAAINSPLHF TRBV5-5 NA TRBJ1-6 NA
TGTGCCAGCAGCTCCAGGGACAGGGTTGGGCAGCCCCAGCATTTT CASSSRDRVGQPQHF TRBV5-5 TRBD1 TRBJ1-5 NA
TGTGCCAGCAGCTCACAGGGGCTACAAGAGACCCAGTACTTC CASSSQGLQETQYF TRBV5-4 TRBD1 TRBJ2-5 NA
TGTGCCAGCTCACCGGAAAGTGGGGCCTCCTACGAGCAGTACTTC CASSPESGASYEQYF TRBV18 NA TRBJ2-7 NA
TGTGCCATCAGTGAGTCGGGCCAGGGGGCTGGCTACACCTTC CAISESGQGAGYTF TRBV10-3 TRBD1 TRBJ1-2 NA
TGTGCCAGCAGCTTACAAGTACAGGGTGAAGCTTTCTTT CASSLQVQGEAFF TRBV7-2 NA TRBJ1-1 NA
TGTGCCAGCTGCGAGGAGGGCACCGGGGAGCTGTTTTTT CASCEEGTGELFF TRBV2 NA TRBJ2-2 few
TGTGCCAGCAGCACGTCAGGTGGCGGCTACACCTTC CASSTSGGGYTF TRBV5-6 NA TRBJ1-2 NA
TGTGCCAGCAGCCAAGATCCGGGGGGGCGGGAGACCCAGTACTTC CASSQDPGGRETQYF TRBV3-1/TRBV3-2 TRBD2 TRBJ2-5 NA
TGTGCCACCAGTGAAGCGGGGGGGCCGAACACCGGGGAGCTGTTTTTT CATSEAGGPNTGELFF TRBV24-1 TRBD2 TRBJ2-2 NA
TGTGCCAGCAGCCAAGAGTTCAAAGGGGCCGGGCAGCCCCAGCATTTT CASSQEFKGAGQPQHF TRBV4-2 NA TRBJ1-5 NA
TGTGCCAGCAGCGGACAGGGAGGAACAATTTTTAACTATGGCTACACCTTC CASSGQGGTIFNYGYTF TRBV7-8 TRBD1 TRBJ1-2 NA
TGTGCCAGCAGTTTGTTAGGAGACAGAACACGAAAACTGTTTTTT CASSLLGDRTRKLFF TRBV27 NA TRBJ1-4 NA
TGTGCCAGCAGCTTAGGTAGCGGGGGGTTCGAGCAGTACTTC CASSLGSGGFEQYF TRBV7-2 TRBD2 TRBJ2-7 NA
TGCAGTGCTAGCAAGGGGAATGGCTACACCTTC CSASKGNGYTF TRBV20-1 NA TRBJ1-2 NA
TGTGCCAGCAGACACACGACTAGCGGGCGGGATGAGCAGTTCTTC CASRHTTSGRDEQFF TRBV3-1/TRBV3-2 TRBD2 TRBJ2-1 NA